The next 19 T cell receptor beta chains were all read from a single sample in a study of cytomegalovirus exposure and HLA in healthy donors. The PCR made use of 60 Vbeta and 13 Jbeta primers. The data were produced by immunoSEQ multiplex PCR, yet TCRdb's version contains in-frame clones alone and is incomplete. In the table there are about 160,000 clones, approximately 86% of which are singletons. Material for sequencing was PBMCs. The receptors here all came from a woman younger than 35 in good health and CMV-seronegative.

This chain uses TRBV15 with TRBJ1-5; 7 bases match TRBD1. With V trimmed by 5 bases and J by 5 bases, 6 bases remained unmatched. The germline gives CDR1 LNHNV, CDR2 YYDKDF (reference sequence). This CDR3 has 14 amino acids. The CDR3 region is CATSYRGNYQPQHF. DNA for the CDR3: TGTGCCACCAGCTACAGGGGAAACTATCAGCCCCAGCATTTT.

The sample holds one count of this clone. The chain employs TRBV9 and TRBJ1-2, with D possibly being TRBD1 (6 bases). Germline CDR1 is SGDLS and CDR2 is YYNGEE. The V end lost 3 bases, the J end lost 0 bases, and 12 bases lay between the germline ends. The CDR3 sequence is 15 residues long. The CDR3 DNA reads TGTGCCAGCAGCGAAACAGGGCTGGCTAACTATGGCTACACCTTC. Translating gives CASSETGLANYGYTF.

This chain uses TRBV19 with TRBJ1-1, with TRBD1 matching 9 bases. The CDR3 sequence is 15 residues long. The ends lost 0 bases at V and 9 bases at J; junction bases unmatched: 8. Germline assignment: CDR1 LNHDA and CDR2 SQIVND (reference sequence). CDR3 region: CASSIDGDRERQAFF. The CDR3 nucleotides read TGTGCCAGTAGTATAGATGGGGACAGGGAGAGGCAAGCTTTCTTT.

The V gene is TRBV4-2, the J gene TRBJ1-3, with 7 bases that match TRBD1. The V and J ends lost 6 bases and 0 bases, in that order; junction bases with no gene match: 11. Germline CDR1 reads LGHNA; CDR2 reads YNFKEQ. The CDR3 loop spans 17 amino acids. The CDR3 is CASSQIQGQLSGNTIYF. CDR3 nucleotide sequence: TGTGCCAGCAGTCAAATCCAGGGACAGCTCTCTGGAAACACCATATATTTT.

The rearrangement joins TRBV6-6 to TRBJ2-1; 7 bases align to TRBD2. The CDR3 is 14 residues long. V shed 8 bases, J shed 5 bases, and the junction held 9 bases outside the gene matches. Per the germline V gene, CDR1 is MNHNY and CDR2 is SVGAGI (reference sequence). The CDR3 region is CASLQGLPNNEQFF. CDR3 DNA: TGTGCCAGCCTGCAGGGACTACCAAACAATGAGCAGTTCTTC.

The chain recombines TRBV5-1 with TRBJ1-1; the match to TRBD1 covers 8 bases. The V gene's germline CDR1 is SGHRS and CDR2 YFSETQ. V gave up 5 bases and J gave up 4 bases; unmatched junction bases: 1. The CDR3 loop spans 12 amino acids. The CDR3 sequence: CASRTGATEAFF. As DNA, the CDR3 is TGCGCCAGCAGGACAGGGGCCACTGAAGCTTTCTTT. The full variable domain, its missing parts supplied by reference TRBV5-1 and TRBJ1-1, is KAGVTQTPRYLIKTRGQQVTLSCSPISGHRSVSWYQQTPGQGLQFLFEYFSETQRNKGNFPGRFSGRQFSNSRSEMNVSTLELGDSALYLCASRTGATEAFFGQGTRLTVV.

The chain recombines TRBV11-2 with TRBJ1-2, with 7 bases aligning to TRBD1. J was trimmed by 3 bases and V by 4 bases; bases with no gene match: 2. CDR1 is SGHAT, CDR2 FQNNGV, per germline. This CDR3 region has 13 residues. The CDR3 spells CASSSGTDYGYTF. CDR3 coding DNA: TGTGCCAGCAGCTCCGGGACAGACTATGGCTACACCTTC. The full variable domain, in which reference TRBV11-2 and TRBJ1-2 provide the parts outside the CDR3, is EAGVAQSPRYKIIEKRQSVAFWCNPISGHATLYWYQQILGQGPKLLIQFQNNGVVDDSQLPKDRFSAERLKGVDSTLKIQPAKLEDSAVYLCASSSGTDYGYTFGSGTRLTVV.

The chain carries TRBV28 and TRBJ1-2, with a weak D call TRBD1 (5 bases). Trimming left V 9 bases short and J 4 bases short, with 15 bases between. The CDR3 spans 13 residues. Germline V gives CDR1 MDHEN, CDR2 SYDVKM. DNA for the CDR3: TGTGCCAGTAGCCCGGGACTCAGCTATGGCTACACCTTC. As protein: CASSPGLSYGYTF.

This clone appeared a single time. V gene TRBV6-5 combines with J gene TRBJ1-2; TRBD1 is a possible D gene (5 bases). Trimming took off 5 bases at V and 10 bases at J, with 17 bases between the two ends. Germline CDR1 reads MNHEY; CDR2 reads SVGAGI. The CDR3 is 13 residues long. CDR3 in amino acids: CASSPSMTAFYTF. CDR3 nucleotide sequence: TGTGCCAGCAGTCCAAGTATGACAGCTTTCTACACCTTC.

Concerning this clone: The CDR3 does not close with the conserved phenylalanine or tryptophan, likely indicating a read error. The V call is TRBV6-1, the J call TRBJ1-2; TRBD1 agrees at 8 bases. The V gene's germline CDR1 is MNHNS and CDR2 SASEGT. The CDR3 extends over 13 amino acids. V lost 10 bases to trimming and J lost 3 bases; unmatched junction nucleotides: 7. The CDR3: CATYRGSDYGYTL. The DNA of the CDR3 is TGTGCCACCTACAGGGGGTCGGACTATGGCTACACCCTC.

The CDR3 DNA follows: TGCAGCGTCCGGACAGGAGAGAACACTGAAGCTTTCTTT. This gives the protein CSVRTGENTEAFF. The rearrangement links TRBV29-1 to TRBJ1-1, with 7 bases fitting TRBD1. CDR1 is SQVTM and CDR2 is ANQGSEA in the germline V gene. With V trimmed by 6 bases and J by 1 base, 5 bases remained unmatched. This CDR3 contains 13 residues.

V and J are TRBV6-1 and TRBJ2-7; 7 positions match TRBD2. V was clipped by 7 bases and J by 3 bases; unmatched bases: 6. CDR1 and CDR2 (germline): MNHNS, SASEGT. CDR3 length equals 13 residues. CDR3 nucleotides: TGTGCCAGCACGCGCGGGGGATTCTACGAGCAGTACTTC. It codes for CASTRGGFYEQYF.

This chain links TRBV7-3 with TRBJ2-6; 11 nucleotides agree with TRBD1. The CDR3 is 18 amino acids. Trimming removed 7 bases from V and 2 bases from J; junction bases left unmatched: 10. Germline V gives CDR1 SGHTA, CDR2 FQGTGA. The CDR3 is CASNSGGQGAAGANVLTF. CDR3 nucleotide sequence: TGTGCCAGCAACTCCGGTGGACAGGGGGCAGCTGGGGCCAACGTCCTGACTTTC.

The chain is built from TRBV9 and TRBJ2-5, with a possible D match to TRBD2 (6 bases). The CDR3 is 14 residues long. V was clipped by 0 bases and J by 5 bases, with 11 bases between them. Per germline, CDR1 SGDLS and CDR2 YYNGEE. The CDR3, as DNA: TGTGCCAGCAGCGTAGCTGCGGGAATGGAGACCCAGTACTTC. Encoded protein: CASSVAAGMETQYF.

This clone was counted once. V is TRBV30 and J is TRBJ1-6; D unresolved. The germline V and J ends were trimmed by 8 bases and 7 bases, with 3 bases remaining between them. The CDR3 is 9 amino acids. Germline CDR1 and CDR2: GTSNPN and SVGIG (reference sequence). CDR3 protein: CAENSPLHF. CDR3 DNA sequence: TGTGCCGAGAATTCACCCCTCCACTTT.

The chain employs TRBV5-1 and TRBJ2-7; 10 nucleotides align to TRBD1. The CDR3 length is 13 residues. Germline CDR1 and CDR2: SGHRS and YFSETQ. V shed 6 bases, J shed 6 bases, and the junction held 6 bases outside the gene matches. As DNA, the CDR3 is TGCGCCAGCAACCCGGGACAGGGGTTCGAGCAGTACTTC. Its protein is CASNPGQGFEQYF.

This sequence joins TRBV5-1 and TRBJ1-2, with D hard to call. The CDR3 sequence is 12 residues long. The germline V gene encodes CDR1 SGHRS and CDR2 YFSETQ. V shed 2 bases and J shed 4 bases, with 6 bases lying between them. This chain's CDR3 is CASSLTGYGYTF. The CDR3 bases are TGCGCCAGCAGCTTAACGGGCTATGGCTACACCTTC.

The chain joins TRBV7-2 to TRBJ2-5; no reliable D call. Germline V gene sequence: CDR1 SGHTA, CDR2 FQGNSA. V was cut by 4 bases and J by 9 bases, with 9 bases left in between. The CDR3 spans 11 residues. The CDR3 loop reads CASSSVLAQYF. In nucleotides, the CDR3 is TGTGCCAGCAGCTCGGTCCTCGCCCAGTACTTC.

The gene calls are TRBV6-5 and TRBJ1-3; D gene ambiguous. Between the trimmed V and J ends, which lost 0 bases and 0 bases, there was a span of 9 bases. CDR3 length equals 16 residues. Germline lookup yields CDR1 MNHEY and CDR2 SVGAGI. CDR3 in DNA: TGTGCCAGCAGTTACTCGTACACGGGCTCTGGAAACACCATATATTTT. This translates into CASSYSYTGSGNTIYF.